The subject of this entry is one T cell receptor (beta chain). Its antigen is unidentified. The CDR3 runs 13 residues. Germline CDR1 is SGHKS and CDR2 is YYEKEE (reference sequence). The V gene lost 0 bases and the J gene lost 13 bases, with 11 bases spanning the gap. The sample originates from a study of shared clonotypes between healthy human individuals. In the source study's methods: ImmunoSEQ output held junction-only sequences without quality scores, so filtering differed. Only in-frame clones appear in the TCRdb table, and some are missing; sequencing was by immunoSEQ multiplex PCR. V and J calls plus clone size are reproduced from that table; the DNA served to infer D and trimming. The top ten clones hold over 0.12% of a sample with more than 2,000,000 clones, about 92% of them seen once. Study-wide findings and caveats: For sorted subsets, rarefaction showed incomplete sequencing despite large depth. Sampling covered blood only; tissue repertoires likely differ. The represented genetic and exposure-history diversity was limited by the small number of donors.

The chain couples TRBV5-5 to TRBJ1-6, with no clear D. This clonotype was obtained from a man aged 18 to 30 in good health. The sample taken for sequencing was naive CD4+ T cells sorted from blood. Subset noted: CD45RA+ positively selected. CDR3 sequence reads: CASSLVYGGPLHF. CDR3 nucleotide sequence: TGTGCCAGCAGCTTGGTATACGGTGGGCCCCTCCACTTT.